This TCR beta chain is drawn from a study of T cell responses to AZD1222 COVID-19 vaccine. Whole-study findings and limits: Spike was spanned by vaccine-associated CD4 TCRs, which were dominant at 160-218 and 743-854. It was only six AZD1222 recipients who were seropositive at baseline.

In germline, CDR1 is MNHEY, CDR2 SMNVEV (reference sequence). The V end lost 6 bases, the J end lost 0 bases, and 14 bases lay between the germline ends. This CDR3 region has 16 residues. TCRdb's copy holds only in-frame clones and misses some; the assay was immunoSEQ multiplex PCR. The data show about 85,000 clones, with less than 85% seen just once and 4.5% held by the top ten. On this clone: The antigen remains unidentified.

The receptor was derived from an adult who received the AZD1222 COVID-19 vaccine. The source was peripheral blood, collected 28 days after the second AZD1222 dose. The chain recombines TRBV27 with TRBJ2-2; D unclear. CDR3 loop: CASSSVETTNTGELFF. The CDR3, as DNA: TGTGCCAGCAGCAGCGTCGAGACGACGAACACCGGGGAGCTGTTTTTT.